This section outlines one TCR beta chain sequence together with its context. This entry belongs to a study of shared clonotypes between healthy human individuals. Study in general: Each donor had three CD4 naive, three CD4 memory, two CD8 naive and one CD8 memory plate.

The repertoire was sequenced with immunoSEQ multiplex PCR; TCRdb's copy has only in-frame clones and lacks some. This table holds roughly 2.1 million clones, 85% to 95% found once. CD8 cells regarded as naive lacked CD45RO, were positively chosen for CCR7, and omitted terminally differentiated effector memory CD45RA+ cells. Healthy and HIV-negative, the adult donors had no recent acute infections or vaccinations. Donors comprised only Caucasian adults living in Nashville, Tennessee. This CDR3 region has 14 residues. The V gene lost 6 bases and the J gene lost 8 bases, with 17 bases spanning the gap. Germline V CDR1 and CDR2: MNHEY, SMNVEV (reference sequence).

The sequenced sample was naive CD8+ T cells from PBMCs. This chain connects TRBV27 to TRBJ2-1, with D possibly TRBD2 on 5 matching bases. The sequence derives from a man aged 18 to 29 in good health. Some clones in this sample may be carry-over from other donors' samples. The chain's CDR3 is CASSFIGGGDEQFF. CDR3 nucleotides: TGTGCCAGCAGCTTTATCGGAGGCGGCGATGAGCAGTTCTTC.